This T cell receptor beta chain was captured by sequencing in a study of T-cell memory formation after mild COVID-19. Study findings and constraints: Nothing showed for sure that second-wave clones peaking on day 37 were SARS-CoV-2 specific. Shrinking CD4+ clones resided mostly in CM and EM, and CD8+ ones in EMRA.

The germline V gene encodes CDR1 SGHAT and CDR2 FQNNGV. The V and J ends lost 4 bases and 1 base, in that order; junction bases with no gene match: 7. There are 16 residues in the CDR3. This clonotype was observed a handful of times. As yet, its antigen is unknown. TCRdb used MiXCR to reprocess the 5' RACE reads, holding one entry per CDR3 protein. The table has under 200,000 distinct CDR3 sequences, under 15% seen once; the top ten hold about 3.6%. The clonotype comes from a man aged 18 to 30 who had mild COVID-19 (a few samples of this study predate the infection). Cell type and time point are not known. Sequenced sample: PBMCs or a T cell subset sorted from them (not recorded which). This chain uses TRBV11-2 with TRBJ2-3; 8 bases are shared with TRBD2. The chain's CDR3 is CASSSPGLDGTDTQYF. DNA for the CDR3: TGTGCCAGCAGCTCTCCGGGACTAGATGGCACAGATACGCAGTATTTT.